The 6 T cell receptor beta chains presented below share a single source sample, sequenced in a study of T cell responses to AZD1222 COVID-19 vaccine. Some clones are missing from TCRdb's copy, which holds only in-frame ones; the method was immunoSEQ multiplex PCR. Of about 84,000 clones in the sample, 90% to 95% were seen once. The specimen was peripheral blood, collected 28 days after the second AZD1222 dose. All receptors come from an adult who received the AZD1222 COVID-19 vaccine.

This clone was seen a single time. The rearrangement links TRBV4-1 to TRBJ1-3, with TRBD1 as a possible D gene (6 bases). The CDR3 covers 16 residues. Germline V gives CDR1 MGHRA, CDR2 YSYEKL. Trimming removed 5 bases at V and 2 bases at J, with 16 bases between. CDR3 sequence (DNA): TGCGCCAGCAGCTTTGATAAAACAGGGCCTGGAAACACCATATATTTT. Translation gives CASSFDKTGPGNTIYF.

J is TRBJ1-5 and V is TRBV28; 10 nucleotides match TRBD1. This CDR3 spans 16 amino acids. The trim removed 4 bases at V and 6 bases at J, leaving 9 bases unmatched. Germline V lookup: CDR1 MDHEN, CDR2 SYDVKM. CDR3 region: CASSWRGQGKFQPQHF. CDR3 DNA sequence: TGTGCCAGCAGTTGGAGGGGACAGGGGAAATTTCAGCCCCAGCATTTT. The full variable domain, in which reference TRBV28 and TRBJ1-5 provide the parts outside the CDR3, is DVKVTQSSRYLVKRTGEKVFLECVQDMDHENMFWYRQDPGLGLRLIYFSYDVKMKEKGDIPEGYSVSREKKERFSLILESASTNQTSMYLCASSWRGQGKFQPQHFGDGTRLSIL.

The chain couples TRBV6-5 to TRBJ1-6; no firm D call. The germline V gene encodes CDR1 MNHEY and CDR2 SVGAGI. Trimming took off 0 bases at V and 7 bases at J, with 10 bases between the two ends. The CDR3 loop spans 15 amino acids. The CDR3 loop reads CASSYSVLGNSPLHF. The CDR3 bases are TGTGCCAGCAGTTACTCGGTTCTTGGAAATTCACCCCTCCACTTT.

The chain couples TRBV7-8 to TRBJ1-1, with D tentatively TRBD1 (6 bases). CDR1 and CDR2 from the germline V gene are SGHVS and FQNEAQ. The CDR3 is 16 amino acids. Trimming pared 0 bases from V and 3 bases from J, leaving 14 bases between. CDR3 coding DNA: TGTGCCAGCAGCTTAGCGCTGTCCAGGACAGACACTGAAGCTTTCTTT. It is translated as CASSLALSRTDTEAFF. The full variable domain, completed using reference TRBV7-8 and TRBJ1-1, is GAGVSQSPRYKVAKRGQDVALRCDPISGHVSLFWYQQALGQGPEFLTYFQNEAQLDKSGLPSDRFFAERPEGSVSTLKIQRTQQEDSAVYLCASSLALSRTDTEAFFGQGTRLTVV.

The rearrangement uses TRBV9 and TRBJ2-5; D possibly corresponds to TRBD2 (6 bases). CDR3 length equals 14 residues. Germline values: CDR1 SGDLS, CDR2 YYNGEE. V lost 0 bases, J lost 1 base, and 7 bases lay in between. CDR3 sequence reads: CASSVGGVQETQYF. CDR3 DNA: TGTGCCAGCAGCGTAGGGGGGGTCCAAGAGACCCAGTACTTC.

This chain uses TRBV6-5 with TRBJ1-6, with D possibly being TRBD1 (5 bases). V was pared by 7 bases and J by 7 bases, with 14 bases between. Germline V gene sequence: CDR1 MNHEY, CDR2 SVGAGI. The CDR3 has 14 residues. CDR3 DNA sequence: TGTGCCAGCATTGCGGGGGGGTGGAATTCACCCCTCCACTTT. It yields the protein CASIAGGWNSPLHF.